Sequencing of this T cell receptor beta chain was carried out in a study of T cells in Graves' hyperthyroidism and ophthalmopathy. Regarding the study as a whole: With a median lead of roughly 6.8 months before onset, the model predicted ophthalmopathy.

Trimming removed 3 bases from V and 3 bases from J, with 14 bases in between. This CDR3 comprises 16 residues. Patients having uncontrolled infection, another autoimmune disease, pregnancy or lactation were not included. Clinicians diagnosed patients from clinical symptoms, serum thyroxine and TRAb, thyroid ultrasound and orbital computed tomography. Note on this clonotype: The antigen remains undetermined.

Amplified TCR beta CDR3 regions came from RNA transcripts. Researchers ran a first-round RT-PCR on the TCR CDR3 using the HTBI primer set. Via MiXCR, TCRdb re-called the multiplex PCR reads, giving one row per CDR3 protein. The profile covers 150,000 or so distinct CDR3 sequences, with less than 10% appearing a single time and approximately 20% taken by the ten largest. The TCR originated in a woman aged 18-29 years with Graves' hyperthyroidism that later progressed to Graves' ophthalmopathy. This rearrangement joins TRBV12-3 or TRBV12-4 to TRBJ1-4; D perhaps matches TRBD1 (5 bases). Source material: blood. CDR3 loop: CASSFGGLVANEKLFF. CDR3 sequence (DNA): TGTGCCAGCAGTTTCGGGGGATTAGTCGCTAATGAAAAACTGTTTTTT.